This T cell receptor (beta chain) came from a study of T-cell memory formation after mild COVID-19. Study outcomes and limitations: Among contracting clones, CD4+ were mainly CM/EM and CD8+ enriched in EMRA.

V was cut by 7 bases and J by 7 bases, with 11 bases left in between. The CDR3 runs to 13 residues. Germline assignment: CDR1 SNHLY and CDR2 FYNNEI. Constant-segment primers served in 5'RACE that generated TCR alpha and TCR beta cDNA libraries bearing sample barcodes and UMIs. TCRdb called the 5' RACE reads again in MiXCR, with one record for every CDR3 protein. The sample contains almost 250,000 distinct CDR3 sequences, approximately 15% of which appear only once. This clonotype turned up a few times. What it recognizes is unknown. This sequence was found in an adult woman who had mild COVID-19 (a few samples of this study predate the infection). Cell type and time point are not known. The V call is TRBV2, the J call TRBJ1-6, with TRBD1 as a possible D gene (6 bases). The sample taken for sequencing was PBMCs or a T cell subset sorted from them (not recorded which). The chain's CDR3 is CASTGDMNSPLHF. The CDR3 nucleotides are TGTGCCAGCACCGGGGACATGAATTCACCCCTCCACTTT. Supplemented by reference TRBV2 and TRBJ1-6, the full variable domain reads EPEVTQTPSHQVTQMGQEVILRCVPISNHLYFYWYRQILGQKVEFLVSFYNNEISEKSEIFDDQFSVERPDGSNFTLKIRSTKLEDSAMYFCASTGDMNSPLHFGNGTRLTVT.